Reported below is one T cell receptor (beta chain). No antigen is known for it. No qualities accompany the bases; no much larger clone lies one base away. The CDR3 goes from the cysteine to the phenylalanine over 16 residues. Only the CDR3 portion is preserved as DNA: 48 bases, with reading frame beginning at the first base. The sample comes from a study of T cell responses to AZD1222 COVID-19 vaccine (dated by TCRdb to the early 2020s). Context from the whole study: AZD1222 recipients whose second dose came at about 4 weeks and those whose second dose came at about 12 weeks were combined into one group, since spike-specific TCR depth and breadth did not differ between the two schedules. A total of 230 to 250 trial participants underwent TCR sequencing, of whom 200 to 220 received two doses of AZD1222 and some 26 received two doses of the MenACWY control vaccine. Enrollment into the trials was organized by age into subgroups of 18-55, 56-69 and 70-plus years, and those subgroups contained about 160, 30 and 59 TCR-sequenced participants, respectively.

What the authors observed across the whole study: Participants were mostly white British and included more females than males, and it was suggested by the authors that clonal diversity may have been underestimated. Because no day 14 peak-response samples were available, repertoires were characterized only after the peak T cell response. The 56-69-year group was small, and its depth increase did not reach significance, likely because of low power. Epitopes outside the regions mutated in the B.1.351 and B.1.1.7 variants were reportedly recognized by nearly half of the unique spike-specific TCRs. After two AZD1222 doses, both the breadth and the depth of spike-specific TCRs were significantly higher than at day 0 and than in MenACWY recipients. Conclusions about previously exposed vaccinees were limited because only 6 or 7 AZD1222 recipients were SARS-CoV-2 seropositive at baseline. CD4 TCRs associated with the vaccine covered the entire spike protein, and the dominant responses were in regions 160-218 and 743-854.

In the paper's terms, the time point label means: baseline before first vaccination. The vaccinee samples were drawn from two UK trials, COV001 and COV002, one of which was a single-blind randomized controlled phase 2/3 trial testing AZD1222 (ChAdOx1 nCoV-19) in healthy adults. For TCRbeta chain sequencing, PBMC samples were collected from trial participants at day 0 and at day 28 after the second dose. The CDR3 regions of human TCRbeta chains were analyzed by immunosequencing. On the study's bioinformatics: Repertoire TCRs were matched against a reference library of SARS-CoV-2-specific TCRs generated with the MIRA antigen-specificity platform. Breadth was defined as the fraction of unique TCRs that were SARS-CoV-2-associated. Depth was defined as the fraction of total T cells that were SARS-CoV-2-associated. Each spike-specific TCR was assigned to its reactive spike region and to a CD4 or CD8 class using the MIRA data. Log10-transformed breadth and depth values were compared by one-way ANOVA with Sidak's multiple comparisons tests. Entries here come from immuneACCESS through TCRdb and include only in-frame sequences with V and J called. Some clones fail to appear in such tables; in the studies checked, an unresolved V gene covers under half of the shortfall, and the cause of the remainder is unknown. V and J calls and clone size are those listed in that table; D and trimming were worked out from the DNA. For this sample the table gives approximately 140,000 clones, of which around 89% were detected only once. Over 13% of the sample is taken by the ten largest.

The chain joins TRBV12-1 to TRBJ2-1; no DNA check was done on the table's D call, TRBD2. TRBV12-1 is reported as a pseudogene. The clonotype was recovered from an adult in good health. Source: peripheral blood, taken on day 0 of AZD1222 vaccination. The CDR3 is CASSSEAGGPYNEQFF. The sequence in DNA is TGTGCCAGCAGCTCCGAAGCGGGGGGGCCCTACAATGAGCAGTTCTTC.